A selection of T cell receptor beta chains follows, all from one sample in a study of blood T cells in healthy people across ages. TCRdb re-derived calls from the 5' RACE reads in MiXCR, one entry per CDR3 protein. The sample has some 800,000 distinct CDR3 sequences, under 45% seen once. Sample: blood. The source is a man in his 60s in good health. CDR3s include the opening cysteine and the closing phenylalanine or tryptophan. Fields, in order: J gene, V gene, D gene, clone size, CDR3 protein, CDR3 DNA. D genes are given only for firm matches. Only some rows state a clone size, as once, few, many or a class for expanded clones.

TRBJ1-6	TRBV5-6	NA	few	CASSLGLDNSPLHF	TGTGCCAGCAGCTTGGGGTTAGATAATTCACCCCTCCACTTT
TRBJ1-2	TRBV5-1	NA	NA	CASSLLGAQDYGYTF	TGCGCCAGCAGCTTGTTGGGGGCGCAGGACTATGGCTACACCTTC
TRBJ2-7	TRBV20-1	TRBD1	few	CSARWTGSEQYF	TGCAGTGCTCGCTGGACAGGGTCCGAGCAGTACTTC
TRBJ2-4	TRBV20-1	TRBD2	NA	CSAGTSGRNIQYF	TGCAGTGCCGGGACTAGCGGACGCAACATTCAGTACTTC
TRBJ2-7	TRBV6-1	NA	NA	CASAFGGTLRGEQYF	TGTGCCAGCGCGTTCGGAGGGACCCTCCGTGGCGAGCAGTACTTC
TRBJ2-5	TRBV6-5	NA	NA	CASSYSPRGAAQETQYF	TGTGCCAGCAGTTACTCGCCCCGCGGAGCGGCCCAAGAGACCCAGTACTTC
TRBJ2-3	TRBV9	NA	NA	CASSVAQYF	TGTGCCAGCAGCGTCGCGCAGTATTTT
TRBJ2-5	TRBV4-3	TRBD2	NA	CASSQAPSGGAQETQYF	TGCGCCAGCAGCCAGGCCCCAAGCGGGGGGGCCCAAGAGACCCAGTACTTC
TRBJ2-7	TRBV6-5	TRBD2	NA	CASSYTSGYEQYF	TGTGCCAGCAGTTACACTAGCGGTTACGAGCAGTACTTC
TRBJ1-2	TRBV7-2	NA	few	CASGRGGIDYGYTF	TGTGCCAGCGGCCGGGGAGGGATCGACTATGGCTACACCTTC
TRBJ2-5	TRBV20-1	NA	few	CSAVRGGEQYF	TGCAGTGCTGTCAGGGGTGGGGAGCAGTACTTC
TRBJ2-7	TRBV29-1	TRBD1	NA	CSVEVGGLQGAERYF	TGCAGCGTTGAAGTAGGGGGTCTACAGGGGGCCGAGCGGTACTTC
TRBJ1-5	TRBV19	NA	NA	CASRRDFDQPQHF	TGTGCCAGTAGAAGGGACTTCGATCAGCCCCAGCATTTT
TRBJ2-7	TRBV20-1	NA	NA	CSASSQAYEQYF	TGCAGTGCTAGCTCCCAAGCCTACGAGCAGTACTTC
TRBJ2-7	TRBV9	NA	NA	CASSVSGRDYEQYF	TGTGCCAGCAGCGTAAGTGGACGGGACTACGAGCAGTACTTC
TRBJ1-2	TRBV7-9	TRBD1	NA	CASSLGGQGNTEGYTF	TGTGCCAGCAGCTTAGGGGGACAGGGAAACACGGAGGGCTACACCTTC
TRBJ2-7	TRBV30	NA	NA	CAWSVGAYEQYF	TGTGCCTGGAGTGTAGGGGCCTACGAGCAGTACTTC
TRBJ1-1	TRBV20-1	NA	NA	CSARGRPTEAFF	TGCAGTGCTAGAGGCAGGCCCACTGAAGCTTTCTTT
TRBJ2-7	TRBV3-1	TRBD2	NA	CASSQDRSGGPSEEQYF	TGTGCCAGCAGCCAAGATCGGAGCGGGGGGCCCTCCGAAGAGCAGTACTTC
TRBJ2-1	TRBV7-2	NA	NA	CASSSTTQYNEQFF	TGTGCCAGCAGCTCCACGACCCAATACAATGAGCAGTTCTTC
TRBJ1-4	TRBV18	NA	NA	CASSPGPNVDEKLFF	TGTGCCAGCTCACCGGGACCCAATGTGGATGAAAAACTGTTTTTT
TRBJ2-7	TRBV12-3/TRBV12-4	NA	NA	CASSRTMGAYEQYF	TGTGCCAGCAGTCGGACAATGGGGGCCTACGAGCAGTACTTC
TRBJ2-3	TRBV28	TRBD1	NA	CASSAYRGVEDTQYF	TGTGCCAGCAGTGCCTACAGGGGAGTGGAGGATACGCAGTATTTT
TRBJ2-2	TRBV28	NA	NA	CASSPGTSESGELFF	TGTGCCAGCAGTCCCGGGACGTCAGAGTCCGGGGAGCTGTTTTTT
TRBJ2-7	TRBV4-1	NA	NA	CASSPRDISYEQYF	TGCGCCAGCAGCCCCCGGGACATCTCCTACGAGCAGTACTTC
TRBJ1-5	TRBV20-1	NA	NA	CSAKGPSGDQPQHF	TGCAGTGCTAAAGGGCCCTCCGGCGATCAGCCCCAGCATTTT
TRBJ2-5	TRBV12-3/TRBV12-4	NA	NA	CASSSPGGPAETQYF	TGTGCCAGCAGTTCCCCCGGGGGACCGGCAGAGACCCAGTACTTC
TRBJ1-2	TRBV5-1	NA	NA	CASSLLETGVYGYTF	TGCGCCAGCAGCTTACTCGAGACGGGAGTATATGGCTACACCTTC
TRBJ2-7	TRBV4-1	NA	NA	CASSQSLLYEQYF	TGCGCCAGCAGCCAATCGCTTCTCTACGAGCAGTACTTC
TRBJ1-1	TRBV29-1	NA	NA	CSANLGAGKGTEAFF	TGCAGCGCCAACCTAGGGGCGGGTAAAGGGACTGAAGCTTTCTTT
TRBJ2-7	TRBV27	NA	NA	CASREHNSYEQYF	TGTGCCAGCAGGGAACATAATTCCTACGAGCAGTACTTC